Listed below are T cell receptor beta chains from one sample, sequenced in a study of blood T cell repertoires in COVID-19. TCRdb's copy holds only in-frame clones and misses some; the assay was immunoSEQ multiplex PCR. The data contain tens of thousands of clones, 85% of them seen just once; the ten biggest clones take up more than 8.5%. The material sequenced was peripheral blood. The receptors come from a human donor in a cohort sampled during active COVID-19. Both conserved end residues are part of each CDR3. Each record gives: J gene, V gene, clone size, D gene, CDR3 protein, CDR3 DNA. A D gene is named only where the DNA matches it firmly. Size is omitted from some rows. Given values are once, few, many or a class for expanded clones.

TRBJ1-6	TRBV4-3	.	.	CASSQDGRGGGSPLHF	TGCGCCAGCAGCCAAGATGGTAGGGGGGGCGGTTCACCCCTCCACTTT
TRBJ1-6	TRBV18	few	TRBD1	CASSPPGTGNSPLHF	TGTGCCAGCTCACCCCCCGGGACAGGGAATTCACCCCTCCACTTT
TRBJ1-1	TRBV24-1	once	.	CATSVGGGTEAFF	TGTGCCACCAGTGTAGGGGGTGGAACTGAAGCTTTCTTT
TRBJ2-7	TRBV19	.	TRBD1	CASSMRQGLPYEQYF	TGTGCCAGTAGTATGAGACAGGGGTTACCCTACGAGCAGTACTTC
TRBJ1-5	TRBV2	.	.	CASRPTGRNQPQHF	TGTGCCAGCAGACCTACAGGACGCAATCAGCCCCAGCATTTT
TRBJ2-3	TRBV2	.	TRBD2	CATQRENGDTQYF	TGTGCCACCCAGCGGGAGAACGGAGATACGCAGTATTTT
TRBJ2-5	TRBV10-3	.	TRBD2	CAISVGIAGVQETQYF	TGTGCCATCAGTGTGGGGATAGCGGGGGTTCAAGAGACCCAGTACTTC
TRBJ1-5	TRBV30	few	.	CAWSVRAHSNQPQHF	TGTGCCTGGAGTGTCAGGGCTCATAGCAATCAGCCCCAGCATTTT
TRBJ2-5	TRBV10-1	once	.	CASSDPGNVETQYF	TGCGCCAGCAGTGACCCCGGGAACGTGGAGACCCAGTACTTC
TRBJ1-4	TRBV28	.	TRBD1	CASTPGQGTEKLFF	TGTGCCAGCACCCCCGGACAGGGGACAGAAAAACTGTTTTTT
TRBJ2-1	TRBV19	.	.	CASNMDRNNEQFF	TGTGCCAGTAATATGGACAGAAACAATGAGCAGTTCTTC